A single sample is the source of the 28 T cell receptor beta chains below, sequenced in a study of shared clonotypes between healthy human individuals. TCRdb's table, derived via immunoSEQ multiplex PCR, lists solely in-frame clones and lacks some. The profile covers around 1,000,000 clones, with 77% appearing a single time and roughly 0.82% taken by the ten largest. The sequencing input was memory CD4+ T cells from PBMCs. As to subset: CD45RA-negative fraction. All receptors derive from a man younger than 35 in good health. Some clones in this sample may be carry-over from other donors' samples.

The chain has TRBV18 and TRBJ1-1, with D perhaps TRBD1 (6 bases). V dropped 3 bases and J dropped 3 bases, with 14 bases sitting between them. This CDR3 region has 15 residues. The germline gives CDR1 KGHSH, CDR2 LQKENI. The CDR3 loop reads CASSPRGTLDTEAFF. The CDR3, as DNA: TGTGCCAGCTCACCCCGCGGGACACTTGACACTGAAGCTTTCTTT.

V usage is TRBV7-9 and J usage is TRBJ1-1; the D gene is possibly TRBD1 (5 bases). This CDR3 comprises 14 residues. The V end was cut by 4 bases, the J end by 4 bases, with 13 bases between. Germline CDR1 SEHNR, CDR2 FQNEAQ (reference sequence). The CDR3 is CASSWGTGGTEAFF. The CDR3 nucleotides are TGTGCCAGCAGCTGGGGGACGGGCGGCACTGAAGCTTTCTTT.

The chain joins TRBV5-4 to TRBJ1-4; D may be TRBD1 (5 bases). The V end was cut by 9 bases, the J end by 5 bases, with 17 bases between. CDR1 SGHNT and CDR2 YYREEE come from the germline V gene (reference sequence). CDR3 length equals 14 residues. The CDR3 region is CATGRLESNEKLFF. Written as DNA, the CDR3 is TGTGCCACGGGGCGGTTGGAATCGAATGAAAAACTGTTTTTT.

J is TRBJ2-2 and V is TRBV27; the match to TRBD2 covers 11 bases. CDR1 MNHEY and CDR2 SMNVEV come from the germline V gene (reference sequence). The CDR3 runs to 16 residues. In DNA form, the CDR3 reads TGTGCTCCCGGGGGCCCGGGACTAGCGGTTACCGGGGAGCTGTTTTTT. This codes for CAPGGPGLAVTGELFF.

The CDR3 DNA is TGTGCCAGCAGCTTAGACCCCCACACCGGGGAGCTGTTTTTT. Translation: CASSLDPHTGELFF. The rearrangement links TRBV7-6 to TRBJ2-2; D gene ambiguous. CDR3 size: 14 residues. The germline gives CDR1 SGHVS, CDR2 FNYEAQ. V was clipped by 1 base and J by 3 bases, with 6 bases between them.

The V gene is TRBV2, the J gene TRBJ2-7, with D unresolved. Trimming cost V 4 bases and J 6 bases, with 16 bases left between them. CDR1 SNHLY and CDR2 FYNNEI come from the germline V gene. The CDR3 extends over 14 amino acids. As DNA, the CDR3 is TGTGCCAGCAGTGGGACGGACGAAATCGGCGAGCAGTACTTC. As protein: CASSGTDEIGEQYF.

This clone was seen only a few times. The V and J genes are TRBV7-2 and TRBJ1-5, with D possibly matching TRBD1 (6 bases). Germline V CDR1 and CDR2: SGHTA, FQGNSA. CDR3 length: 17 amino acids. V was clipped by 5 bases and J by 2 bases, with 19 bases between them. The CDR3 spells CASSLLGGGLGNQPQHF. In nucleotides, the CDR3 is TGTGCCAGCAGCCTCTTAGGGGGAGGGTTAGGCAATCAGCCCCAGCATTTT.

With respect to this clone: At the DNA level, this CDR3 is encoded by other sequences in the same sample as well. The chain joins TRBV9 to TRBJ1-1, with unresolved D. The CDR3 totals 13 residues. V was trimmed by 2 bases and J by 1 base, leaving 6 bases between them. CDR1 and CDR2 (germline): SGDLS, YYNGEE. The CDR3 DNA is TGTGCCAGCAGCGTGGTCTCGAACACTGAAGCTTTCTTT. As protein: CASSVVSNTEAFF.

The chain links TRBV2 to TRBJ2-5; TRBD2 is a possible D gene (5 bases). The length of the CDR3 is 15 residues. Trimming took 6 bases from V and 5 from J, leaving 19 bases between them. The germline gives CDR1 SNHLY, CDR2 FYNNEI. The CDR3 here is CASSVSGSPAETQYF. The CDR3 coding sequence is TGTGCCAGCAGCGTGAGCGGCAGTCCGGCCGAGACCCAGTACTTC.

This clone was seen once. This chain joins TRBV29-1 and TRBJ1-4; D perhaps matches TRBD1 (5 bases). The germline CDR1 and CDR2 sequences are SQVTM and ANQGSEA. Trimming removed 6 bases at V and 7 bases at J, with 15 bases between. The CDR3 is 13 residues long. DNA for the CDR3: TGCAGCGTCGGGGGTTGGGGCTCTGAAAAACTGTTTTTT. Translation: CSVGGWGSEKLFF.

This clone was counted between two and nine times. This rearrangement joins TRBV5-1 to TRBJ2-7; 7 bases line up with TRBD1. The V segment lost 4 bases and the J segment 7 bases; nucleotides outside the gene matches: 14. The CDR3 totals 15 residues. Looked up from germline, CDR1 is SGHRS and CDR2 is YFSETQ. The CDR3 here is CASSPLTGTESEQYF. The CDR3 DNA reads TGCGCCAGCAGCCCTTTAACCGGGACAGAGTCGGAGCAGTACTTC. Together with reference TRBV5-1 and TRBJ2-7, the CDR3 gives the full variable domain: KAGVTQTPRYLIKTRGQQVTLSCSPISGHRSVSWYQQTPGQGLQFLFEYFSETQRNKGNFPGRFSGRQFSNSRSEMNVSTLELGDSALYLCASSPLTGTESEQYFGPGTRLTVT.

The CDR3 protein is CASISGGGSTNTEAFF. CDR3 nucleotide sequence: TGTGCCAGCATCTCGGGAGGGGGTTCTACGAACACTGAAGCTTTCTTT. The genes are TRBV28 and TRBJ1-1; a weak D match, TRBD1 (6 bases). Trimming removed 7 bases from V and 1 base from J, with 19 bases in between. CDR3 length: 16 amino acids. The germline V gene has CDR1 MDHEN and CDR2 SYDVKM.

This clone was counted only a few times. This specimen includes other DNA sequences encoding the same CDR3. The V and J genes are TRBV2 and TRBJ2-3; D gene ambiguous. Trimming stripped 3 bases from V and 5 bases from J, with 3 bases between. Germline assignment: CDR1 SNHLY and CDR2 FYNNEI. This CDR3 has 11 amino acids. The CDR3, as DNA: TGTGCCAGCAGTGATCGAGATACGCAGTATTTT. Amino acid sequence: CASSDRDTQYF.

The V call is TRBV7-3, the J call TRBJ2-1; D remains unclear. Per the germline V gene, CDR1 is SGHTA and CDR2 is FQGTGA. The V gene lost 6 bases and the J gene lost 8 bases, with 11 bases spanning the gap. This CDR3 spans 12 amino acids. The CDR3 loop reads CASRASGDEQFF. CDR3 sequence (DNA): TGTGCCAGCAGGGCTAGTGGCGATGAGCAGTTCTTC. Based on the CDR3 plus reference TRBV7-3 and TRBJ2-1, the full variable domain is GAGVSQTPSNKVTEKGKYVELRCDPISGHTALYWYRQSLGQGPEFLIYFQGTGAADDSGLPNDRFFAVRPEGSVSTLKIQRTERGDSAVYLCASRASGDEQFFGPGTRLTVL.

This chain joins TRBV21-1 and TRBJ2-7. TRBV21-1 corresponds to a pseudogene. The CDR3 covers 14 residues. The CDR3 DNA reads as TGTGCCAGCAGCAAAGGCCGGCCCCCCTGCGAGCAGTACTTC. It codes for CASSKGRPPCEQYF.

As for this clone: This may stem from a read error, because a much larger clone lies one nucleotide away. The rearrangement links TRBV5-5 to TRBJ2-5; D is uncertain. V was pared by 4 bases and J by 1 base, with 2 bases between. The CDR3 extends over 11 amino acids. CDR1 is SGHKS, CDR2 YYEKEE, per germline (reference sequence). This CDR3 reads CASSRQETQYF. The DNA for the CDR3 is TGTGCCAGCAGCCGCCAAGAGACCCAGTACTTC.

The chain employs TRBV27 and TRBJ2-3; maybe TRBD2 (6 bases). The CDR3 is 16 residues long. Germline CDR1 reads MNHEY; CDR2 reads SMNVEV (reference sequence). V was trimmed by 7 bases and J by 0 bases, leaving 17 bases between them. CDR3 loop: CASTGLPPPSTDTQYF. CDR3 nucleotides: TGTGCCAGCACGGGACTCCCCCCTCCTAGCACAGATACGCAGTATTTT.

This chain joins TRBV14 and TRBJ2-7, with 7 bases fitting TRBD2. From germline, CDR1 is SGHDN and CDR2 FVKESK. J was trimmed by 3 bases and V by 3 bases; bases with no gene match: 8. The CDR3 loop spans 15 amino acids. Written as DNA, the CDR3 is TGTGCCAGCAGCCAGCACTACGGCGGGAGCTACGAGCAGTACTTC. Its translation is CASSQHYGGSYEQYF.

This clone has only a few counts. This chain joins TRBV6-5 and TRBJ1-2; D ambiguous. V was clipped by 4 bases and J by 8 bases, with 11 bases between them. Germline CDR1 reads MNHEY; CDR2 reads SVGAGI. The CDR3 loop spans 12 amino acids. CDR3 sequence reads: CASSSAFYGYTF. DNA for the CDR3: TGTGCCAGCAGTTCCGCTTTTTACGGCTACACCTTC.

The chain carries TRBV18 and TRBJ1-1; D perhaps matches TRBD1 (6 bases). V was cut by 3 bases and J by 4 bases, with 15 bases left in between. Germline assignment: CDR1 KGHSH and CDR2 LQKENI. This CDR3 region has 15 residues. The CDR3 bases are TGTGCCAGCTCACCGAAAGGGGTAGGGGGCACTGAAGCTTTCTTT. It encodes CASSPKGVGGTEAFF.

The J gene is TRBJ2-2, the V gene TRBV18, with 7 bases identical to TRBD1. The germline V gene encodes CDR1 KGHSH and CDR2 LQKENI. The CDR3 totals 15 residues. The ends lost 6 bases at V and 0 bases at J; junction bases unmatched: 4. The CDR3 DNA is TGTGCCAGCTCCGCCGGGACAGCGAACACCGGGGAGCTGTTTTTT. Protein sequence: CASSAGTANTGELFF.

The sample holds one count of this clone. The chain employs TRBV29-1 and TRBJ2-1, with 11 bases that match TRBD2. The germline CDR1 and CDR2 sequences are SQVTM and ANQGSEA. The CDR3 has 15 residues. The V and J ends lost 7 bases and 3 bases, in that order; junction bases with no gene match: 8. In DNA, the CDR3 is TGCAGCGCCCAACTAGCGGGAGATTTCTACAATGAGCAGTTCTTC. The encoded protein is CSAQLAGDFYNEQFF.

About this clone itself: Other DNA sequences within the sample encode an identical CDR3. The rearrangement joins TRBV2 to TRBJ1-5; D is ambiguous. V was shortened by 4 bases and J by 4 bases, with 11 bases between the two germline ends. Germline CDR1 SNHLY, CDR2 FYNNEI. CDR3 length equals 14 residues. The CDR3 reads CASSGVGGNQPQHF. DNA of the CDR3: TGTGCCAGCAGTGGAGTTGGCGGGAATCAGCCCCAGCATTTT. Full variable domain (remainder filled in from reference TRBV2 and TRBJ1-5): EPEVTQTPSHQVTQMGQEVILRCVPISNHLYFYWYRQILGQKVEFLVSFYNNEISEKSEIFDDQFSVERPDGSNFTLKIRSTKLEDSAMYFCASSGVGGNQPQHFGDGTRLSIL.

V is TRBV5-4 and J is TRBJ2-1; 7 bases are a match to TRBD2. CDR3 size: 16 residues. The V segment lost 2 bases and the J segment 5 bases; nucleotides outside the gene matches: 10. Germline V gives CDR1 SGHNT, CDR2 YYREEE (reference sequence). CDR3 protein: CASSFPRGGRNNEQFF. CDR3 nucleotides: TGTGCCAGCAGCTTTCCTAGAGGCGGGAGAAACAATGAGCAGTTCTTC.

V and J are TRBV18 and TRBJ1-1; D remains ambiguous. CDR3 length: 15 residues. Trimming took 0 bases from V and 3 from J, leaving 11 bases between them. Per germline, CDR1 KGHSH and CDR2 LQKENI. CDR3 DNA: TGTGCCAGCTCACCACCAAGTCGGGTCGACACTGAAGCTTTCTTT. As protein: CASSPPSRVDTEAFF. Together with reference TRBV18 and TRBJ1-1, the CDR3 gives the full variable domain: NAGVMQNPRHLVRRRGQEARLRCSPMKGHSHVYWYRQLPEEGLKFMVYLQKENIIDESGMPKERFSAEFPKEGPSILRIQQVVRGDSAAYFCASSPPSRVDTEAFFGQGTRLTVV.

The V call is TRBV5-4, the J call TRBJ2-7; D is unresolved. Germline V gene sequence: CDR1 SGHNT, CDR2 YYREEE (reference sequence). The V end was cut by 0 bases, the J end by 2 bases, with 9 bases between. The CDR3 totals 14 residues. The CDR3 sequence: CASSLEHSPYEQYF. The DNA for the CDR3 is TGTGCCAGCAGCTTGGAGCACAGCCCCTACGAGCAGTACTTC.

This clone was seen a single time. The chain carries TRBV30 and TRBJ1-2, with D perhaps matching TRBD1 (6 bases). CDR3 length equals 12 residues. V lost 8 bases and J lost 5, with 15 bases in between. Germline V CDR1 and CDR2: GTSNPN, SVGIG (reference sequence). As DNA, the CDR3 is TGTGCCGAAATGGGGGGGCCGTATGGCTACACCTTC. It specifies CAEMGGPYGYTF. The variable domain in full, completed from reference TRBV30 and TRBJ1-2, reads SQTIHQWPATLVQPVGSPLSLECTVEGTSNPNLYWYRQAAGRGLQLLFYSVGIGQISSEVPQNLSASRPQDRQFILSSKKLLLSDSGFYLCAEMGGPYGYTFGSGTRLTVV.

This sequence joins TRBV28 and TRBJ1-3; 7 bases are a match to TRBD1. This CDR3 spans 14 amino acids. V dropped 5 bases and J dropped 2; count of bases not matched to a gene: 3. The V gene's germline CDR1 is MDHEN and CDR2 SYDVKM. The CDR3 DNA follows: TGTGCCAGCAGTGGTCAGGGGGCTGGAAACACCATATATTTT. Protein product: CASSGQGAGNTIYF.